The T cell receptor (beta chain) described here comes from a study of glioma-infiltrating T cells after dendritic cell vaccination. Study context: Autologous tumor lysate-pulsed dendritic cell vaccination was given between the early 2000s and the early 2010s.

Before vaccination, two weeks after the third vaccination, and at progression, PBMC were collected. Amplification used 60 V beta primers and 13 J beta primers. The protocol was immunoSEQ multiplex PCR, while the TCRdb copy is restricted to in-frame clones and leaves out a portion. The table shows around 97,000 clones, with 75% to 85% occurring only once. Germline V gene data show CDR1 as MDHEN and CDR2 as SYDVKM. V was pared by 6 bases and J by 5 bases, with 17 bases between. This CDR3 has 15 amino acids. This clone was detected only once. Its antigen is undetermined. General study points: Higher pretreatment TIL content predicted longer progression-free time and survival.

This specimen was blood, taken before dendritic cell vaccination. The J gene is TRBJ1-5, the V gene TRBV28; D not certain. The clonotype comes from a human donor with glioblastoma. The CDR3 loop is CASRRRGWEDQPQHF. CDR3 DNA sequence: TGTGCCAGCAGACGCCGCGGATGGGAGGATCAGCCCCAGCATTTT. The full variable domain, with the rest looked up from reference TRBV28 and TRBJ1-5, is DVKVTQSSRYLVKRTGEKVFLECVQDMDHENMFWYRQDPGLGLRLIYFSYDVKMKEKGDIPEGYSVSREKKERFSLILESASTNQTSMYLCASRRRGWEDQPQHFGDGTRLSIL.